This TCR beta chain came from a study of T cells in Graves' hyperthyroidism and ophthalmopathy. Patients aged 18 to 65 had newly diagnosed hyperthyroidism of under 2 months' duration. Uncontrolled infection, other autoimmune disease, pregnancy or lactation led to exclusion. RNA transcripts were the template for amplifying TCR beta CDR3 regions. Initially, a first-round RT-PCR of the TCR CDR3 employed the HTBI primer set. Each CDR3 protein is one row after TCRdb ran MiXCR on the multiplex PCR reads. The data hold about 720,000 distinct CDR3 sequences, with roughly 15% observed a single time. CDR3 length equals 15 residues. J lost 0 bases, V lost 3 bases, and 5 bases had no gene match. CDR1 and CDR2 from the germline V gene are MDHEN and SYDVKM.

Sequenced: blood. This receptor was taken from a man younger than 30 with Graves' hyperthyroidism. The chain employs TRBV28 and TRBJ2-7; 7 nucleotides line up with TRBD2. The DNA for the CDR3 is TGTGCCAGCAGTTTCTCTAGCGGACCCTCCTACGAGCAGTACTTC. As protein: CASSFSSGPSYEQYF.